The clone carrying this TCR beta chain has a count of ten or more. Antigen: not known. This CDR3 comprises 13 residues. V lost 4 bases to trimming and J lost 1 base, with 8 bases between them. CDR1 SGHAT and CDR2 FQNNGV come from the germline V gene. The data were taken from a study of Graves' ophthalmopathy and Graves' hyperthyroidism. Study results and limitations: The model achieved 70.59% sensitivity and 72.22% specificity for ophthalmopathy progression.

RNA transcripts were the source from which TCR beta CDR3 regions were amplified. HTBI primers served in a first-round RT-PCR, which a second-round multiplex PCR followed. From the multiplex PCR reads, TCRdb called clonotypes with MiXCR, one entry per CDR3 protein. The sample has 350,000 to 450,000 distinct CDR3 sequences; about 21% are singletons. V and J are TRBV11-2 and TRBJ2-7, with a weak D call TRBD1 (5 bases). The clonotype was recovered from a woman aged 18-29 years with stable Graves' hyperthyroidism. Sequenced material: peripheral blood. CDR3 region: CASSSGISYEQYF. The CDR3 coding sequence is TGTGCCAGCAGCTCAGGGATATCCTACGAGCAGTACTTC. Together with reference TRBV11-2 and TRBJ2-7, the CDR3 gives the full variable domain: EAGVAQSPRYKIIEKRQSVAFWCNPISGHATLYWYQQILGQGPKLLIQFQNNGVVDDSQLPKDRFSAERLKGVDSTLKIQPAKLEDSAVYLCASSSGISYEQYFGPGTRLTVT.